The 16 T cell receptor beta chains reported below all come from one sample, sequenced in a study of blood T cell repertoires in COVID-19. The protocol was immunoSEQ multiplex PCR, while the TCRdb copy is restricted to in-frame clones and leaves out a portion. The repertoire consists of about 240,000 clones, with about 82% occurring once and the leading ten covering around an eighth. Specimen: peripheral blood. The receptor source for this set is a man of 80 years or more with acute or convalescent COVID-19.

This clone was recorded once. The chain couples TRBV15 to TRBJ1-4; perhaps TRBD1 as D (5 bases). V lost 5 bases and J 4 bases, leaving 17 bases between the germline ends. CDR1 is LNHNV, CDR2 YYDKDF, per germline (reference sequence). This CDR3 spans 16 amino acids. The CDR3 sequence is CATSDDQGGHNEKLFF. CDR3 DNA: TGTGCCACCAGCGATGATCAGGGCGGTCATAATGAAAAACTGTTTTTT.

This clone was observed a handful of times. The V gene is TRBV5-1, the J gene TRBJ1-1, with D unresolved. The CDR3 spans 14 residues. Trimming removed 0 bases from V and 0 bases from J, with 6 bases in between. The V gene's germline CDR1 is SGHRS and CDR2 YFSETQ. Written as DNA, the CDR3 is TGCGCCAGCAGCTTGGACATTTTGAACACTGAAGCTTTCTTT. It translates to CASSLDILNTEAFF.

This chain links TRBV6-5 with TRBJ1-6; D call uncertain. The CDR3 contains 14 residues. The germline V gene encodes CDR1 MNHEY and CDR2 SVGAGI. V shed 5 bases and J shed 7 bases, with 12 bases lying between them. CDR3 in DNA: TGTGCCAGCAGTCTGATAGGAGGAAATTCACCCCTCCACTTT. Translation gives CASSLIGGNSPLHF.

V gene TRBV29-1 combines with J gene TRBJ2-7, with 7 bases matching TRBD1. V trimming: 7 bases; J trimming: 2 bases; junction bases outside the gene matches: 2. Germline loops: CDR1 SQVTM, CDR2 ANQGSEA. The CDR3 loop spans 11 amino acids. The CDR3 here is CSGGQTYEQYF. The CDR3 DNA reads TGCAGCGGGGGACAGACCTACGAGCAGTACTTC.

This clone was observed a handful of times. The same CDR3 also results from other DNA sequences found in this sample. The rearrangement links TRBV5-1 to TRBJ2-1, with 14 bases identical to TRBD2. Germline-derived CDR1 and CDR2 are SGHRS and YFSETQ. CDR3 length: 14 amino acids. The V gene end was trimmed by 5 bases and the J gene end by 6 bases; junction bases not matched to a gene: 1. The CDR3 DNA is TGCGCCAGCAGGACTAGCGGGAGGGGCAATGAGCAGTTCTTC. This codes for CASRTSGRGNEQFF. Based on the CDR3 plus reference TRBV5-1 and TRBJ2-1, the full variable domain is KAGVTQTPRYLIKTRGQQVTLSCSPISGHRSVSWYQQTPGQGLQFLFEYFSETQRNKGNFPGRFSGRQFSNSRSEMNVSTLELGDSALYLCASRTSGRGNEQFFGPGTRLTVL.

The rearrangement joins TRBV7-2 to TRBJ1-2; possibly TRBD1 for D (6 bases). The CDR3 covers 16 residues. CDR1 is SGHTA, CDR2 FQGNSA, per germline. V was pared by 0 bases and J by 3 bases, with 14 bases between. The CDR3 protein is CASSLANRVTDYGYTF. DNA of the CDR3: TGTGCCAGCAGCTTAGCGAACAGGGTGACGGACTATGGCTACACCTTC. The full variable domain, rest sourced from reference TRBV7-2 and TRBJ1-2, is GAGVSQSPSNKVTEKGKDVELRCDPISGHTALYWYRQSLGQGLEFLIYFQGNSAPDKSGLPSDRFSAERTGGSVSTLTIQRTQQEDSAVYLCASSLANRVTDYGYTFGSGTRLTVV.

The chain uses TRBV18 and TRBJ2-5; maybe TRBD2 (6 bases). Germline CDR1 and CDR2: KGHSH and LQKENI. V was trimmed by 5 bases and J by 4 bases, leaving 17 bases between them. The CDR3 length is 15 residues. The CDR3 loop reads CASSYTPGVGETQYF. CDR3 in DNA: TGTGCCAGCTCATACACACCGGGGGTAGGAGAGACCCAGTACTTC. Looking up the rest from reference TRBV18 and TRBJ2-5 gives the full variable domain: NAGVMQNPRHLVRRRGQEARLRCSPMKGHSHVYWYRQLPEEGLKFMVYLQKENIIDESGMPKERFSAEFPKEGPSILRIQQVVRGDSAAYFCASSYTPGVGETQYFGPGTRLLVL.

CDR3 sequence reads: CASSAGQGIAVNQPQHF. CDR3 DNA: TGTGCCAGCAGTGCAGGGCAGGGAATCGCCGTTAATCAGCCCCAGCATTTT. The chain links TRBV6-1 to TRBJ1-5; D might be TRBD1 (5 bases). Trimming pared 4 bases from V and 4 bases from J, leaving 20 bases between. The CDR3 sequence is 17 residues long. CDR1 is MNHNS and CDR2 is SASEGT in the germline V gene.

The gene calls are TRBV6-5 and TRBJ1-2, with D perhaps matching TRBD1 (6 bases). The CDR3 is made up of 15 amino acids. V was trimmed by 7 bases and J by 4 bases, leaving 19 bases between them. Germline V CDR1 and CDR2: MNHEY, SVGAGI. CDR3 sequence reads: CASKSTGLEAYGYTF. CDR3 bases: TGTGCCAGCAAATCGACAGGACTCGAGGCCTATGGCTACACCTTC.

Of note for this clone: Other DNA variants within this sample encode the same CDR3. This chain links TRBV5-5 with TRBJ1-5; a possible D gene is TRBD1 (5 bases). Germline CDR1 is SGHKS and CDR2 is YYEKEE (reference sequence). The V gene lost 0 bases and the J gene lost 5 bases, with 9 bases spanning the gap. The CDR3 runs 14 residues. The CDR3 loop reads CASSLAGGDQPQHF. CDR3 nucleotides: TGTGCCAGCAGCTTGGCGGGGGGAGATCAGCCCCAGCATTTT.

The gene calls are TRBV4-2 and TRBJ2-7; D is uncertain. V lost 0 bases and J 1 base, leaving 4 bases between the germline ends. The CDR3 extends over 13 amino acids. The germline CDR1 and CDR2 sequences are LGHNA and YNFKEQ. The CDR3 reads CASSQERSYEQYF. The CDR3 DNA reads TGTGCCAGCAGCCAAGAGAGGTCCTACGAGCAGTACTTC.

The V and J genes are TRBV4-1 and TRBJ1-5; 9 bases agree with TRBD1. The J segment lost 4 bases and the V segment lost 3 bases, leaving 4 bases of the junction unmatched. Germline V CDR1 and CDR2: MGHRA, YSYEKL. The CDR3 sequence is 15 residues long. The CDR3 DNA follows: TGCGCCAGCAGCCAGGAGGACAGGGGAAATCAGCCCCAGCATTTT. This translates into CASSQEDRGNQPQHF.

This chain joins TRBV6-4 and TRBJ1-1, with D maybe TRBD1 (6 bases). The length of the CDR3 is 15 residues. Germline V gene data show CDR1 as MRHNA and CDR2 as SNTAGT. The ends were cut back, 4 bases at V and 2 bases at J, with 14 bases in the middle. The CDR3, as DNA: TGTGCCAGCAGTGCCACGGACAGTACAAACACTGAAGCTTTCTTT. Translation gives CASSATDSTNTEAFF.

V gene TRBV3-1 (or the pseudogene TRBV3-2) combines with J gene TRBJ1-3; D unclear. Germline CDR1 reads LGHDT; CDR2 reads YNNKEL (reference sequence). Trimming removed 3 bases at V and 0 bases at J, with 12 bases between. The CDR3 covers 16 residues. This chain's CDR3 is CASSQFPGVSGNTIYF. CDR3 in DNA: TGTGCCAGCAGCCAGTTCCCGGGAGTCTCTGGAAACACCATATATTTT.

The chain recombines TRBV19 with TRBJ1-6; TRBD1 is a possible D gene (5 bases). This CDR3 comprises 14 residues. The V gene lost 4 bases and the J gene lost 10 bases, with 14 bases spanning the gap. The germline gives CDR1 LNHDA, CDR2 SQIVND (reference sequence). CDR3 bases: TGTGCCAGTAGTAAGCTCAGGGTGGGATCACCCCTCCACTTT. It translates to CASSKLRVGSPLHF.

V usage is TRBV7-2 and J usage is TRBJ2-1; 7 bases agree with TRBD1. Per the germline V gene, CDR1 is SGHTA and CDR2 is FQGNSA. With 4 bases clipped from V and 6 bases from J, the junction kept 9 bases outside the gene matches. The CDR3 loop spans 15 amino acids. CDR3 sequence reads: CASSSTGARLNEQFF. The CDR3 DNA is TGTGCCAGCAGCTCTACAGGGGCGAGACTCAATGAGCAGTTCTTC.